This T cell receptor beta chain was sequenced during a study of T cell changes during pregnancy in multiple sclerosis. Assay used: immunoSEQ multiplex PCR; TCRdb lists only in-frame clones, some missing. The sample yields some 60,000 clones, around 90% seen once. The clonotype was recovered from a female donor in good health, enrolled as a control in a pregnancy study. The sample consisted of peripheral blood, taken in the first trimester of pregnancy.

The CDR3 coding sequence is TGTGCCAGCAGCCTCCTTAGCGGGTCAGACACAGATACGCAGTATTTT. Amino acid sequence: CASSLLSGSDTDTQYF. This chain connects TRBV28 to TRBJ2-3, with 7 bases fitting TRBD2. The CDR3 is made up of 16 amino acids. The V segment lost 6 bases and the J segment 2 bases; nucleotides outside the gene matches: 11. Germline V gene lookup returns CDR1 MDHEN and CDR2 SYDVKM.